This TCR beta chain was sequenced in a study of cytomegalovirus exposure and HLA in healthy donors. The study, taken as a whole, reports: TCR beta chains numbering 164 were designated cytomegalovirus-associated.

The CDR3 consists of 17 residues. The germline V and J ends were trimmed by 3 bases and 2 bases, with 19 bases remaining between them. Germline CDR1 is SGDLS and CDR2 is YYNGEE. Remarks on this clone: The antigen is unknown.

Only in-frame clones appear in the TCRdb table, and some are missing; sequencing was by immunoSEQ multiplex PCR. The data show approximately 240,000 clones, around 90% seen once. Sequenced material: PBMCs. J is TRBJ2-3 and V is TRBV9; TRBD2 might be the D (6 bases). The TCR originated in a woman aged 18-30 years in good health and CMV-seronegative. This chain's CDR3 is CASSAEPGLPHTDTQYF. The DNA of the CDR3 is TGTGCCAGCAGCGCCGAGCCGGGACTTCCCCACACAGATACGCAGTATTTT.